The 25 T cell receptor beta chains given below trace back to one sample, sequenced in a study of metastatic and nonmetastatic thyroid tumors. Until they underwent thyroid surgery, no patient had received any treatment. MiXCR reprocessed the PCR reads for TCRdb. This sample has about 49,000 clones, with approximately 22% found just once. Input material: blood. The receptors come from a female donor with papillary thyroid cancer or a benign thyroid nodule (not recorded which). Some clones in this sample may be carry-over from other donors' samples.

V and J are TRBV7-6 and TRBJ2-2; 9 nucleotides match TRBD1. Germline assignment: CDR1 SGHVS and CDR2 FNYEAQ. With V trimmed by 11 bases and J by 0 bases, 13 bases remained unmatched. The CDR3 has 17 amino acids. CDR3 protein: CAVSYRQGDTNTGELFF. CDR3 bases: TGTGCCGTCAGCTACCGACAGGGGGATACGAACACCGGGGAGCTGTTTTTT.

This clone has a count of ten or more. Other nucleotide sequences from this sample produce the same CDR3. The V gene is TRBV11-2, the J gene TRBJ2-2; D may be TRBD1 or TRBD2 (5 bases each). The CDR3 extends over 16 amino acids. Germline V gene sequence: CDR1 SGHAT, CDR2 FQNNGV. Trimming removed 6 bases at V and 4 bases at J, with 18 bases between. CDR3 coding DNA: TGTGCCAGCAGTTGGGGACCGGTGGAAGGCACCGGGGAGCTGTTTTTT. Translated: CASSWGPVEGTGELFF. The full variable domain, with the rest looked up from reference TRBV11-2 and TRBJ2-2, is EAGVAQSPRYKIIEKRQSVAFWCNPISGHATLYWYQQILGQGPKLLIQFQNNGVVDDSQLPKDRFSAERLKGVDSTLKIQPAKLEDSAVYLCASSWGPVEGTGELFFGEGSRLTVL.

In its sample, this clone was seen many times. This rearrangement joins TRBV7-3 to TRBJ2-2; 7 nucleotides align to TRBD1. This CDR3 is built from 18 residues. Germline V gene sequence: CDR1 SGHTA, CDR2 FQGTGA. Trimming removed 5 bases from V and 3 bases from J; junction bases left unmatched: 15. The CDR3 loop reads CASSRRGLESSYTGELFF. The CDR3 nucleotides are TGTGCCAGCAGCCGAAGGGGGCTTGAAAGTAGCTACACCGGGGAGCTGTTTTTT. The full variable domain, in which reference TRBV7-3 and TRBJ2-2 provide the parts outside the CDR3, is GAGVSQTPSNKVTEKGKYVELRCDPISGHTALYWYRQSLGQGPEFLIYFQGTGAADDSGLPNDRFFAVRPEGSVSTLKIQRTERGDSAVYLCASSRRGLESSYTGELFFGEGSRLTVL.

This clone occurred a few times. An end of the junction differs from the germline gene, which may be a read error. The genes are TRBV6-1 and TRBJ1-2; perhaps TRBD1 as D (5 bases). From germline, CDR1 is MNHNS and CDR2 SASEGT. CDR3 length: 13 amino acids. CDR3 sequence reads: CASSDGHGYRYTF. CDR3 sequence (DNA): TGTGCCAGCAGTGACGGACATGGCTATCGCTACACCTTC.

This clone was seen at least ten times. V usage is TRBV28 and J usage is TRBJ1-2; 9 bases agree with TRBD1. Germline CDR1 is MDHEN and CDR2 is SYDVKM. With 8 bases clipped from V and 4 bases from J, the junction kept 5 bases outside the gene matches. The CDR3 extends over 13 amino acids. This CDR3 is CASDRGGSYGYTF. CDR3 DNA sequence: TGTGCCAGCGACAGGGGGGGAAGCTATGGCTACACCTTC.

With regard to this clone: A read error is possible here, since a much larger clone lies one base away. The chain employs TRBV12-5 and TRBJ2-1; no firm D call. Germline assignment: CDR1 LGHNT and CDR2 FRNRAP. Trimming stripped 1 base from V and 4 bases from J, with 14 bases between. The CDR3 has 16 amino acids. CDR3 region: CASGLALGNTYNEQFF. The CDR3 nucleotides are TGTGCTAGTGGTTTGGCCCTGGGTAATACATACAATGAGCAGTTCTTC.

The genes are TRBV19 and TRBJ1-6; TRBD1 agrees at 10 bases. The germline V gene encodes CDR1 LNHDA and CDR2 SQIVND (reference sequence). The CDR3 consists of 16 residues. Trimming took 3 bases from V and 10 from J; bases not matched to a gene: 9. As DNA, the CDR3 is TGTGCCAGTAGTATTGGGACAGGGGCCTCTCAATCACCCCTCCACTTT. Its protein is CASSIGTGASQSPLHF. Combining the CDR3 with reference TRBV19 and TRBJ1-6 gives the whole variable domain DGGITQSPKYLFRKEGQNVTLSCEQNLNHDAMYWYRQDPGQGLRLIYYSQIVNDFQKGDIAEGYSVSREKKESFPLTVTSAQKNPTAFYLCASSIGTGASQSPLHFGNGTRLTVT.

This clone was seen many times. The chain couples TRBV6-1 to TRBJ1-1, with D unclear. Germline lookup yields CDR1 MNHNS and CDR2 SASEGT. V was pared by 5 bases and J by 4 bases, with 8 bases between. This CDR3 has 12 residues. Here the CDR3 DNA reads TGTGCCAGCAGTCCGGGTTCCACTGAAGCTTTCTTT. As protein: CASSPGSTEAFF.

In its sample, this clone was seen many times. Different DNA sequences within this sample yield the same CDR3. This chain uses TRBV7-2 with TRBJ2-3, with TRBD2 as a possible D gene (5 bases). Looked up from germline, CDR1 is SGHTA and CDR2 is FQGNSA. The CDR3 contains 14 residues. The V end was cut by 3 bases, the J end by 0 bases, with 7 bases between. CDR3 nucleotides: TGTGCCAGCAGCTTTGGCGGGAGCACAGATACGCAGTATTTT. Amino acids: CASSFGGSTDTQYF.

This clone was seen more than once but under ten times. A much bigger clone sits one base away, suggesting this may be a read error. The chain recombines TRBV5-1 with TRBJ2-5, with 10 positions matching TRBD1. The V and J ends lost 2 bases and 8 bases, in that order; junction bases with no gene match: 9. Germline-derived CDR1 and CDR2 are SGHRS and YFSETQ. There are 15 residues in the CDR3. The CDR3, as DNA: TGCGCCAGCAGCTTTCAGACAGGGGGCTGGGATACCCAGTACTTC. Its translation: CASSFQTGGWDTQYF.

This clone has at least ten counts. The chain carries TRBV6-1 and TRBJ2-3; 11 nucleotides line up with TRBD1. The germline CDR1 and CDR2 sequences are MNHNS and SASEGT. V dropped 5 bases and J dropped 4; count of bases not matched to a gene: 5. CDR3 size: 15 residues. DNA of the CDR3: TGTGCCAGCAGTATGTGGACAGGGGGCGCAGATACGCAGTATTTT. Its translation: CASSMWTGGADTQYF.

This clone was seen a few times. Being one base from a much bigger clone, this may be a read error. The identical CDR3 is also encoded by other nucleotide sequences in the sample. The CDR3 region has the DNA TGCAGTGCTAGACGGGGTAGGACAACTGAAGCTTTCTTT. Amino acids: CSARRGRTTEAFF. The chain uses TRBV20-1 and TRBJ1-1; D is perhaps TRBD1 (5 bases). In germline, CDR1 is DFQATT, CDR2 SNEGSKA (reference sequence). The CDR3 has 13 amino acids. Between the trimmed V and J ends, which lost 2 bases and 5 bases, there was a span of 12 bases.

The table lists this clone with many counts. This chain connects TRBV7-8 to TRBJ2-7; 10 nucleotides line up with TRBD1. The V gene end was trimmed by 0 bases and the J gene end by 6 bases; junction bases not matched to a gene: 11. The CDR3 has 17 amino acids. Germline CDR1 SGHVS, CDR2 FQNEAQ. The CDR3 is CASSLAWGGTGVTEQYF. CDR3 bases: TGTGCCAGCAGCTTAGCGTGGGGAGGGACAGGGGTGACCGAGCAGTACTTC.

The table lists this clone with many counts. One end of the junction fails to match germline, which may point to a read error. The genes are TRBV3-1 and TRBJ1-1; no definite D call. Germline assignment: CDR1 LGHDT and CDR2 YNNKEL (reference sequence). CDR3 size: 14 residues. The CDR3 is CASSLLTRNAEAFF. DNA for the CDR3: TGTGCCAGCAGCCTCCTAACCAGGAACGCTGAAGCTTTCTTT.

This clone was seen many times. This chain links TRBV19 with TRBJ1-2; D might be TRBD1 (5 bases). Trimming stripped 4 bases from V and 7 bases from J, with 31 bases between. Per germline, CDR1 LNHDA and CDR2 SQIVND (reference sequence). CDR3 length: 19 amino acids. In DNA, the CDR3 is TGTGCCAGTAGTACAGGCTTGTGGGGCATCGCGCCAGGATTTCTTGGCTACACCTTC. Translated, it gives CASSTGLWGIAPGFLGYTF. The variable domain in full, completed from reference TRBV19 and TRBJ1-2, reads DGGITQSPKYLFRKEGQNVTLSCEQNLNHDAMYWYRQDPGQGLRLIYYSQIVNDFQKGDIAEGYSVSREKKESFPLTVTSAQKNPTAFYLCASSTGLWGIAPGFLGYTFGSGTRLTVV.

This clone has at least ten counts. The rearrangement joins TRBV5-1 to TRBJ2-2; weak D call: TRBD1 (6 bases). This CDR3 has 14 residues. Deletions cut 3 bases from V and 8 bases from J, with 14 bases between. Germline V CDR1 and CDR2: SGHRS, YFSETQ. CDR3 region: CASSSSTGPGELFF. CDR3 in DNA: TGCGCCAGCAGCTCCTCGACAGGTCCAGGGGAGCTGTTTTTT.

In the case of this clone: This likely comes from a read error, as the CDR3 has no conserved phenylalanine or tryptophan at its end. The gene calls are TRBV12-3 or TRBV12-4 and TRBJ1-6; a weak D match, TRBD1 (5 bases). The CDR3 loop spans 15 amino acids. CDR3 region: CASRLGAGHNSPLHS. The CDR3 DNA reads TGTGCCAGCAGGTTAGGGGCAGGGCATAATTCACCCCTCCACTCT.

This clone has only one observation. The chain is built from TRBV20-1 and TRBJ2-1, with 7 bases identical to TRBD2. Germline assignment: CDR1 DFQATT and CDR2 SNEGSKA (reference sequence). Trimming removed 5 bases from V and 16 bases from J; junction bases left unmatched: 14. The CDR3 has 12 residues. The CDR3: CSALMAGVPLFF. DNA of the CDR3: TGCAGTGCTCTTATGGCGGGAGTGCCACTTTTCTTC.

In its sample, this clone was seen many times. The V and J genes are TRBV15 and TRBJ2-3, with TRBD1 identical over 7 bases. With V trimmed by 1 base and J by 2 bases, 6 bases remained unmatched. The CDR3 length is 16 residues. Germline CDR1 and CDR2: LNHNV and YYDKDF (reference sequence). The CDR3 reads CATSRGRDRSTDTQYF. The CDR3 DNA reads TGTGCCACCAGCAGAGGTCGGGACAGATCCACAGATACGCAGTATTTT. The complete variable domain, with remaining parts taken from reference TRBV15 and TRBJ2-3, reads DAMVIQNPRYQVTQFGKPVTLSCSQTLNHNVMYWYQQKSSQAPKLLFHYYDKDFNNEADTPDNFQSRRPNTSFCFLDIRSPGLGDTAMYLCATSRGRDRSTDTQYFGPGTRLTVL.

This clone was seen many times. The chain is built from TRBV19 and TRBJ1-1, with D perhaps matching TRBD1 (5 bases). Germline CDR1 and CDR2: LNHDA and SQIVND (reference sequence). V was pared by 4 bases and J by 4 bases, with 13 bases between. The length of the CDR3 is 14 residues. CDR3 loop: CASSTGGGSTEAFF. The DNA for the CDR3 is TGTGCCAGTAGTACGGGGGGGGGGTCCACTGAAGCTTTCTTT. The variable domain in full, completed from reference TRBV19 and TRBJ1-1, reads DGGITQSPKYLFRKEGQNVTLSCEQNLNHDAMYWYRQDPGQGLRLIYYSQIVNDFQKGDIAEGYSVSREKKESFPLTVTSAQKNPTAFYLCASSTGGGSTEAFFGQGTRLTVV.

The V and J genes are TRBV14 and TRBJ1-3, with D hard to call. V was pared by 3 bases and J by 11 bases, with 8 bases between. From germline, CDR1 is SGHDN and CDR2 FVKESK. The length of the CDR3 is 11 residues. The CDR3 DNA reads as TGTGCCAGCAGCCAGGGAGTCGCCATATATTTT. Amino acids: CASSQGVAIYF.

The genes are TRBV28 and TRBJ1-5, with D unclear. The V end was cut by 3 bases, the J end by 3 bases, with 9 bases between. Germline assignment: CDR1 MDHEN and CDR2 SYDVKM. The CDR3 length is 14 residues. The CDR3 spells CASSFMTVNQPQHF. CDR3 in DNA: TGTGCCAGCAGTTTTATGACGGTCAATCAGCCCCAGCATTTT.

At least ten counts were recorded for this clone. J is TRBJ1-5 and V is TRBV5-4; D call uncertain. Trimming pared 0 bases from V and 8 bases from J, leaving 15 bases between. CDR3 length equals 15 residues. Germline loops: CDR1 SGHNT, CDR2 YYREEE (reference sequence). This CDR3 is CASSLGGLISEPQHF. CDR3 nucleotide sequence: TGTGCCAGCAGCTTGGGCGGACTAATCAGCGAGCCCCAGCATTTT.

In its sample, this clone ranks as medium-sized. This sequence joins TRBV30 and TRBJ1-3; TRBD1 matches at 10 bases. This CDR3 spans 14 amino acids. V trimming: 7 bases; J trimming: 0 bases; junction bases outside the gene matches: 3. Germline lookup yields CDR1 GTSNPN and CDR2 SVGIG (reference sequence). The CDR3 sequence: CALGQGGSGNTIYF. The CDR3 nucleotides are TGTGCCTTAGGACAGGGGGGCTCTGGAAACACCATATATTTT.

The chain uses TRBV4-1 and TRBJ2-5, with 12 positions matching TRBD2. Trimming took 1 base from V and 4 from J; bases not matched to a gene: 7. CDR3 size: 17 residues. CDR1 is MGHRA and CDR2 is YSYEKL in the germline V gene. The CDR3 DNA is TGCGCCAGCAGCCAAGGCCCACTAGCGGGAGGTCTAGAGACCCAGTACTTC. It yields the protein CASSQGPLAGGLETQYF.